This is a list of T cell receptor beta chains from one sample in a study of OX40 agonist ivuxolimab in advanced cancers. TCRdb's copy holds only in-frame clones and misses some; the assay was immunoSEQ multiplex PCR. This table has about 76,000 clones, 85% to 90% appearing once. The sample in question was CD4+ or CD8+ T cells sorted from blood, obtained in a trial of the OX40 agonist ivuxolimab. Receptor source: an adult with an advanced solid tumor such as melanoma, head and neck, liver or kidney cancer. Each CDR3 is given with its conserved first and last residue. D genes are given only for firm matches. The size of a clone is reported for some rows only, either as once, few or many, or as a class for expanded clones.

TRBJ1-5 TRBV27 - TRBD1 CASSFDRGTNQPQHF TGTGCCAGCAGTTTTGACAGGGGAACCAATCAGCCCCAGCATTTT
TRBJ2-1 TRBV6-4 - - CASSARLGNEQFF TGTGCCAGCAGTGCACGACTGGGGAATGAGCAGTTCTTC
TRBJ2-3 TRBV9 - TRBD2 CASSVGRFGSGGLLDTQYF TGTGCCAGCAGCGTAGGGCGGTTTGGTAGCGGGGGTCTTTTAGATACGCAGTATTTT
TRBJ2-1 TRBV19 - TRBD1 CASTLGGPSYNEQFF TGTGCCAGTACCCTAGGGGGCCCCTCCTACAATGAGCAGTTCTTC
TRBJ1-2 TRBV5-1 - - CASSLEGPLGYGYTF TGCGCCAGCAGCTTAGAGGGTCCTCTGGGCTATGGCTACACCTTC
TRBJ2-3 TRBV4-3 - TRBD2 CASSQIGGGGAPDTQYF TGCGCCAGCAGCCAAATCGGGGGCGGGGGGGCCCCAGATACGCAGTATTTT
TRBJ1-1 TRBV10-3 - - CAISERDVMNTEAFF TGTGCCATCAGTGAAAGAGACGTAATGAACACTGAAGCTTTCTTT
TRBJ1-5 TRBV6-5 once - CASGGPQPQHF TGTGCCAGCGGCGGCCCTCAGCCCCAGCATTTT
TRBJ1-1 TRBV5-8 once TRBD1 CASSWNRGGNTEAFF TGTGCCAGCAGCTGGAACAGGGGAGGGAACACTGAAGCTTTCTTT
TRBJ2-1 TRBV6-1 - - CASSEASGSSYNEQFF TGTGCCAGCAGTGAAGCATCCGGGAGCTCCTACAATGAGCAGTTCTTC
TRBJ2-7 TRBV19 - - CASSMTGGRQGEQYF TGTGCCAGTAGTATGACTGGCGGGAGACAGGGCGAGCAGTACTTC
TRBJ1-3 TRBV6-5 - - CASSYQGGSSGNTIYF TGTGCCAGCAGTTACCAGGGCGGAAGCTCTGGAAACACCATATATTTT
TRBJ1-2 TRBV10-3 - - CAISGYKGYTF TGTGCCATCAGTGGGTACAAAGGCTACACCTTC
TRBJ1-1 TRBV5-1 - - CASSLEGIAFF TGCGCCAGCAGCTTGGAGGGTATAGCTTTCTTT